This T cell receptor (beta chain) was profiled in a study of cytomegalovirus exposure and HLA in healthy donors. Study findings and constraints: TCR beta chains numbering 150 to 200 were designated cytomegalovirus-associated. Later analysis suggested links between common viral pathogens and several top significant clusters. An ancestry cluster, one associated with Asian ancestry, reportedly showed fewer N-insertions than the approximately 720-donor mean in a later analysis.

Trimming removed 1 base from V and 6 bases from J; junction bases left unmatched: 1. The V gene's germline CDR1 is MGHRA and CDR2 YSYEKL. The CDR3 runs 14 residues. It was with 60 Vbeta and 13 Jbeta primers that the PCR ran. This table comes from immunoSEQ multiplex PCR, and its TCRdb copy is limited to in-frame clones, with some not included. Of more than 95,000 clones in the sample, 80% were seen once. As concerns this clone: As yet, its antigen is unknown.

The chain carries TRBV4-1 and TRBJ2-2; 8 positions agree with TRBD2. Sequencing input: PBMCs. The receptor was derived from a man aged 25-45 years in good health and CMV-seropositive. The CDR3 sequence is CASSQVRGAGELFF. DNA for the CDR3: TGCGCCAGCAGCCAAGTGCGGGGGGCCGGGGAGCTGTTTTTT.